This T cell receptor beta chain was recovered during a study of blood T cell repertoires in COVID-19. As for the study in general: Nucleic acid was either cDNA or gDNA, and it came from T cells, B-cell-depleted T cells, or PBMCs.

Libraries were prepared by immunoSEQ multiplex PCR; TCRdb keeps only in-frame clonotypes and omits some of them. The table includes about 240,000 clones, around 89% detected once. With 9 bases removed from V and 0 bases from J, the gap between germline ends came to 19 bases. The CDR3 sequence is 16 residues long. In germline, CDR1 is SGHRS, CDR2 YFSETQ. V gene TRBV5-1 combines with J gene TRBJ1-3; weak D call: TRBD1 (5 bases). The source is a woman in her forties who had recovered from COVID-19. The sample consisted of peripheral blood. Here the CDR3 DNA reads TGCGCCACCTCAACCGGGGGGACGAACTCTGGAAACACCATATATTTT. This codes for CATSTGGTNSGNTIYF. The full variable domain, with the rest looked up from reference TRBV5-1 and TRBJ1-3, is KAGVTQTPRYLIKTRGQQVTLSCSPISGHRSVSWYQQTPGQGLQFLFEYFSETQRNKGNFPGRFSGRQFSNSRSEMNVSTLELGDSALYLCATSTGGTNSGNTIYFGEGSWLTVV.